A single T cell receptor (beta chain) is shown here with its context. The sample originates from a study of Graves' ophthalmopathy and Graves' hyperthyroidism. Using RNA transcripts, the TCR beta CDR3 regions were amplified. RT-PCR with HTBI primers came first, then second-round multiplex PCR. Each CDR3 protein gets one entry after TCRdb re-called the multiplex PCR reads with MiXCR. The sample includes approximately 37,000 distinct CDR3 sequences, 52% of them seen just once. Germline V gene lookup returns CDR1 SGHRS and CDR2 YFSETQ. V lost 2 bases, J lost 6 bases, and 3 bases stayed unmatched. This CDR3 contains 15 residues.

The sequence was obtained from an adult man with Graves' ophthalmopathy. The V call is TRBV5-1, the J call TRBJ2-5; TRBD2 matches at 14 bases. The sequenced material came from peripheral blood. CDR3 nucleotide sequence: TGCGCCAGCAGCTTAGGGACTAGCGGGGGACAGACCCAGTACTTC. This codes for CASSLGTSGGQTQYF.